Following are 6 T cell receptor beta chains from one sample sequenced in a study of blood T cell repertoires in COVID-19. Profiling relied on immunoSEQ multiplex PCR, and the TCRdb table lists in-frame clones only, not all of them. Of roughly 130,000 clones listed, over 65% are singletons. The sequenced sample was peripheral blood. The receptors derive from a woman in her 70s with acute or convalescent COVID-19.

This chain connects TRBV19 to TRBJ2-2, with D possibly being TRBD2 (5 bases). The germline V and J ends were trimmed by 6 bases and 0 bases, with 8 bases remaining between them. Per the germline V gene, CDR1 is LNHDA and CDR2 is SQIVND (reference sequence). This CDR3 is built from 14 residues. CDR3 residues: CASRRVANTGELFF. The DNA for the CDR3 is TGTGCCAGTAGGAGGGTTGCGAACACCGGGGAGCTGTTTTTT.

V usage is TRBV7-2 and J usage is TRBJ1-1; no clear D. The CDR3 has 14 residues. Trimming removed 6 bases at V and 4 bases at J, with 15 bases between. Germline CDR1 reads SGHTA; CDR2 reads FQGNSA. CDR3 region: CASSYLTVGTEAFF. The CDR3 DNA reads TGTGCCAGCAGTTATCTTACAGTTGGCACTGAAGCTTTCTTT.

This rearrangement joins TRBV14 to TRBJ1-5; D perhaps matches TRBD1 (6 bases). The ends were cut back, 3 bases at V and 0 bases at J, with 15 bases in the middle. The CDR3 loop spans 17 amino acids. Per germline, CDR1 SGHDN and CDR2 FVKESK. CDR3 sequence reads: CASSHPDRIYSNQPQHF. Written as DNA, the CDR3 is TGTGCCAGCAGCCACCCTGACAGGATTTATAGCAATCAGCCCCAGCATTTT.

V usage is TRBV7-2 and J usage is TRBJ1-5, with 7 nucleotides matching TRBD1. The CDR3 length is 15 residues. Germline V gene sequence: CDR1 SGHTA, CDR2 FQGNSA. Trimming at V came to 2 bases and at J to 6 bases, leaving 7 bases not matched to a gene. The DNA for the CDR3 is TGTGCCAGCAGCTTATCTCAGGGGGAGAGTCAGCCCCAGCATTTT. Protein product: CASSLSQGESQPQHF.

The chain is built from TRBV30 and TRBJ1-5; D is possibly TRBD1 (5 bases). CDR3 size: 13 residues. V gave up 3 bases and J gave up 6 bases, with 12 bases separating them. Germline V gives CDR1 GTSNPN, CDR2 SVGIG (reference sequence). CDR3 DNA: TGTGCCTGGAGCGAAGCAGGGTTTCAGCCCCAGCATTTT. This gives the protein CAWSEAGFQPQHF.

Of note for this clone: Other DNA sequences within the sample encode an identical CDR3. This rearrangement joins TRBV5-1 to TRBJ2-3, with 8 bases matching TRBD1. Germline V lookup: CDR1 SGHRS, CDR2 YFSETQ. The CDR3 runs to 13 residues. The J segment lost 5 bases and the V segment lost 4 bases, leaving 3 bases of the junction unmatched. The CDR3 spells CASSLDREDTQYF. CDR3 DNA sequence: TGCGCCAGCAGCCTGGACAGGGAAGATACGCAGTATTTT. Based on the CDR3 plus reference TRBV5-1 and TRBJ2-3, the full variable domain is KAGVTQTPRYLIKTRGQQVTLSCSPISGHRSVSWYQQTPGQGLQFLFEYFSETQRNKGNFPGRFSGRQFSNSRSEMNVSTLELGDSALYLCASSLDREDTQYFGPGTRLTVL.